This T cell receptor beta chain was obtained from a study of identical twins (dated by TCRdb to 2016 to 2017). Some background on the complete study: The study deep-sequenced TCR alpha and beta repertoires from monozygotic twins, unrelated adults of various ages and cord blood to test whether fetal clonotypes persist. To rule out contamination, replicate twin experiments were performed at different times with different library preparation protocols. Results the study describes overall, beyond this receptor: Invariant T cells such as MAIT and iNKT could partly confound zero-insertion analyses, although diverse VJ usage argued against such confounding for most clonotypes. In beta out-of-frame sequences, excess twin sharing was weaker, because having fewer shared sequences lowered the signal-to-noise ratio. In monozygotic twins, recombination models systematically underestimated out-of-frame TCR alpha sharing, but the models matched the sharing seen between unrelated individuals. Out-of-frame TCR alpha sequences shared between twins showed an excess of low generation-probability sequences compared with coincidental sharing between unrelated individuals. Because the same donors could not be followed over many years, the conclusions depended on cross-sectional statistical analysis. Fewer insertions were carried by abundant cord blood beta clonotypes; a weaker similar trend was observed in young adult naive repertoires, while no such trend was observed in memory repertoires.

Every donor in the study was a healthy Caucasian. Three unrelated non-twin adults were also sequenced: a male aged 18 to 30, a male aged 50 to 59 and a female aged 50 to 59. Miltenyi CD45RO+ enrichment and human naive T-cell isolation kits were used to isolate memory (CD45RO+) and naive T cells from PBMC. The library was prepared using 5' RACE. The sequencing machine was an Illumina HiSeq 2000. A universal primer binding site was added through template switching, and the final cDNA carried a unique molecular identifier so that TCR cDNA molecules could be counted accurately. Specific primers in the conserved constant-segment region were used to synthesize first-strand cDNA for the TCR alpha and beta chains. To control for contamination, every cDNA library was double barcoded, receiving both a SMART-Mk sample barcode and Illumina barcodes. TruSeq adapter sequences along with Illumina sample barcodes were introduced in two successive PCR steps. Sequencing of the TCR alpha and beta cDNA libraries was done on the Illumina HiSeq platform using custom primers. Turning to the authors' computational methods: Unique molecular identifiers were extracted from raw reads with MiGEC, and CDR3 positions were determined with MiXCR. Recombination models were inferred per individual with the repgenHMM and IGoR tools using an EM algorithm. Shared clonotype analysis was performed with the tcR package in R, normalizing sharing by the product of cloneset sizes. To study raw recombination free of thymic and clonal selection effects, out-of-frame nonproductive sequences were analyzed. In TCRdb, the public reads were trimmed at Q25 with fastp and aligned with MiXCR, with productive beta chains retained. Rows are unified per CDR3 protein, each entry keeping the most common DNA and genes. Clone size and V and J calls follow TCRdb, not the original study. The sample contains a few hundred thousand distinct CDR3 sequences, less than 20% of them found a single time. Jointly, the top ten make up about 12% of the sample.

Trimming costs V 0 bases and J 2 bases, and their ends lie 11 bases apart. Sequences SGHRS (CDR1) and YFSETQ (CDR2) are obtained from the germline V gene. Including the terminal cysteine and phenylalanine, the CDR3 comprises 15 residues. The CDR3 DNA has 45 bases and is translated from base 1. This clonotype was observed a few times. Which antigen it targets is not known. No much larger clone exists at a distance of one base, and base qualities are not known. The sequence was obtained from a man aged 45-65 years in good health. The chain uses TRBV5-1 and TRBJ1-1; TRBD1 is a weak D gene call, 5 bases matching. The sequencing sample was made of naive T cells sorted from blood. According to the study, the label for this sample's cell subset or site signals: cells isolated with a human naive T-cell isolation kit. This receptor has the CDR3 CASSLEGPPNTEAFF. The DNA sequence reads TGCGCCAGCAGCTTGGAGGGGCCTCCCAACACTGAAGCTTTCTTT.